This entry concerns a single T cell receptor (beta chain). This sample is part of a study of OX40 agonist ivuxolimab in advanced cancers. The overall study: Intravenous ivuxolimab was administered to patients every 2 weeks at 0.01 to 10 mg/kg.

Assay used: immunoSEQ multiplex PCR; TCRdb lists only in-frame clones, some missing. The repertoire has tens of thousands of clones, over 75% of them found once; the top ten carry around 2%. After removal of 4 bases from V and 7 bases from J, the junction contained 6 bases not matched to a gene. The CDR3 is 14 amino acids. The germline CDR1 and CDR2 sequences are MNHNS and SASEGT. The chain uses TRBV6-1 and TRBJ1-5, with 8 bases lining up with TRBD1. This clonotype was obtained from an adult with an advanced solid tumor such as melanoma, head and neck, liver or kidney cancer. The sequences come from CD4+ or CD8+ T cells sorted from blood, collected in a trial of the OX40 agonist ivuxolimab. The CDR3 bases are TGTGCCAGCAGTGGAGACAGGGGCCAGCAGCCCCAGCATTTT. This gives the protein CASSGDRGQQPQHF.